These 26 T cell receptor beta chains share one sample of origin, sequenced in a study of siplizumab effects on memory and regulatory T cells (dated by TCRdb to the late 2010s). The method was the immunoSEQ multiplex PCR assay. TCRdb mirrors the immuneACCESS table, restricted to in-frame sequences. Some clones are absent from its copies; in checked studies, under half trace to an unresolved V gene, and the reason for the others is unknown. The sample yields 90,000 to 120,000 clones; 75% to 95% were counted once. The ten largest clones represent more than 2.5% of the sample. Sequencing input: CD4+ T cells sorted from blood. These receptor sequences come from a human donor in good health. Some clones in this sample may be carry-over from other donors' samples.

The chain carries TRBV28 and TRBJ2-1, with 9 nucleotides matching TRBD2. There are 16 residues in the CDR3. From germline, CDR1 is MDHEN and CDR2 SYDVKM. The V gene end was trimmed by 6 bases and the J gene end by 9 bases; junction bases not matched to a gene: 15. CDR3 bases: TGTGCCAGCAGCCTCACTTCGAGTAGCGGGAGAGGTGAGCAGTTCTTC. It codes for CASSLTSSSGRGEQFF.

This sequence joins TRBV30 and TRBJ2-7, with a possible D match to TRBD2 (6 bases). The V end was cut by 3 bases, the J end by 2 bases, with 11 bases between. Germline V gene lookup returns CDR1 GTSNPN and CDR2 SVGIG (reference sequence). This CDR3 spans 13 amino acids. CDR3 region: CAWRRDSTYEQYF. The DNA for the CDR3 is TGTGCCTGGAGAAGGGACTCCACCTACGAGCAGTACTTC.

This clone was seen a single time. The CDR3 loop is CATSRDVGNEKLFF. The CDR3 DNA follows: TGTGCCACCAGCAGAGATGTGGGTAATGAAAAACTGTTTTTT. This chain links TRBV15 with TRBJ1-4; D ambiguous. In germline, CDR1 is LNHNV, CDR2 YYDKDF (reference sequence). The CDR3 consists of 14 residues. The V gene lost 0 bases and the J gene lost 4 bases, with 6 bases spanning the gap.

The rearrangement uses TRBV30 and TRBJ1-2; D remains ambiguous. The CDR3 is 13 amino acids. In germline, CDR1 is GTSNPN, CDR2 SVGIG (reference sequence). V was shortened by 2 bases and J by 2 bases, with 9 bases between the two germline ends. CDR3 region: CAWSTQFNYGYTF. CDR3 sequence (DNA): TGTGCCTGGAGTACGCAGTTCAACTATGGCTACACCTTC.

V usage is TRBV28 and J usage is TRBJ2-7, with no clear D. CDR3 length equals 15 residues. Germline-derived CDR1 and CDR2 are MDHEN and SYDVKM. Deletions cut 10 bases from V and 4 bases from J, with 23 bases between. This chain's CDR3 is CATRLISRRSYEQYF. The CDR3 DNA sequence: TGTGCCACCCGTTTGATTAGTAGGCGGTCTTACGAGCAGTACTTC.

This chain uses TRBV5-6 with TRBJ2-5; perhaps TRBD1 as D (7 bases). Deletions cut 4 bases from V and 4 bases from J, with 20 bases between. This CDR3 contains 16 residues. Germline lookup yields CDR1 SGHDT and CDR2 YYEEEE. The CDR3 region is CASSPGQALEGETQYF. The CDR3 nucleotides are TGTGCCAGCAGCCCTGGACAGGCCTTGGAGGGAGAGACCCAGTACTTC.

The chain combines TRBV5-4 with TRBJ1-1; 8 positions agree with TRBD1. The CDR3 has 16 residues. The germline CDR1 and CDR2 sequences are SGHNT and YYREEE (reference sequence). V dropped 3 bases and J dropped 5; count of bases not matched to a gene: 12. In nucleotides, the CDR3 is TGTGCCAGCAGCTCCCCGGGCCAGGGGGCATATACTGAAGCTTTCTTT. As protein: CASSSPGQGAYTEAFF. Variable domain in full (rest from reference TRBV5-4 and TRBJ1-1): ETGVTQSPTHLIKTRGQQVTLRCSSQSGHNTVSWYQQALGQGPQFIFQYYREEENGRGNFPPRFSGLQFPNYSSELNVNALELDDSALYLCASSSPGQGAYTEAFFGQGTRLTVV.

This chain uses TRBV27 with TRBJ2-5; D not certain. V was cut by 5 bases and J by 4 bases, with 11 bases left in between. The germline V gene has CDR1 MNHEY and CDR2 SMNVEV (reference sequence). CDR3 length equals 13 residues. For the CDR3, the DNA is TGTGCCAGCAGTCCAAATTATGGAGAGACCCAGTACTTC. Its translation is CASSPNYGETQYF.

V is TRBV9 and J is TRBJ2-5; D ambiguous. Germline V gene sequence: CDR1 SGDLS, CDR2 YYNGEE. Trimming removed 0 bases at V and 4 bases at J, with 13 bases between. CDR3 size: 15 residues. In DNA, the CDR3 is TGTGCCAGCAGCGTAGGTCAGGTAGCTCGAGAGACCCAGTACTTC. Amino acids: CASSVGQVARETQYF. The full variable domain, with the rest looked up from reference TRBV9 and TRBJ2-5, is DSGVTQTPKHLITATGQRVTLRCSPRSGDLSVYWYQQSLDQGLQFLIQYYNGEERAKGNILERFSAQQFPDLHSELNLSSLELGDSALYFCASSVGQVARETQYFGPGTRLLVL.

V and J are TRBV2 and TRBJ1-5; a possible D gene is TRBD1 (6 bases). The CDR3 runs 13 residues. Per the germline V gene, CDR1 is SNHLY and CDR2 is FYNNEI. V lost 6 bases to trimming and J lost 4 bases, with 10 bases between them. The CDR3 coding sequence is TGTGCCAGCAGCCAGGGGATTAATCAGCCCCAGCATTTT. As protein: CASSQGINQPQHF. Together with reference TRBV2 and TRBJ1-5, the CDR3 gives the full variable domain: EPEVTQTPSHQVTQMGQEVILRCVPISNHLYFYWYRQILGQKVEFLVSFYNNEISEKSEIFDDQFSVERPDGSNFTLKIRSTKLEDSAMYFCASSQGINQPQHFGDGTRLSIL.

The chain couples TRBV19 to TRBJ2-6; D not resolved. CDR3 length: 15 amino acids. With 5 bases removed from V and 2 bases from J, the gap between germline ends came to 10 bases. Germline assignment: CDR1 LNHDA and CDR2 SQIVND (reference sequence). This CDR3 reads CASSSAAAGANVLTF. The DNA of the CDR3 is TGTGCCAGTAGTTCGGCGGCAGCTGGGGCCAACGTCCTGACTTTC.

The CDR3 spells CASSLMDIRETQYF. The CDR3 DNA sequence: TGTGCCAGCAGCCTAATGGACATCCGAGAGACCCAGTACTTC. The chain is built from TRBV5-4 and TRBJ2-5; perhaps TRBD1 as D (5 bases). Germline assignment: CDR1 SGHNT and CDR2 YYREEE (reference sequence). CDR3 length: 14 residues. V was shortened by 4 bases and J by 4 bases, with 14 bases between the two germline ends. Full variable domain (remainder filled in from reference TRBV5-4 and TRBJ2-5): ETGVTQSPTHLIKTRGQQVTLRCSSQSGHNTVSWYQQALGQGPQFIFQYYREEENGRGNFPPRFSGLQFPNYSSELNVNALELDDSALYLCASSLMDIRETQYFGPGTRLLVL.

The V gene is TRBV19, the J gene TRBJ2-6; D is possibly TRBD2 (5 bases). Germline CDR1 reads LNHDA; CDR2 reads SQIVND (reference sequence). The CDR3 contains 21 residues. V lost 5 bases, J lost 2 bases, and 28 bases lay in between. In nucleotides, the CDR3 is TGTGCCAGTAGTGTCAAAGGTCCCCAACTAGTTGGGGTAGCTGGGGCCAACGTCCTGACTTTC. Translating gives CASSVKGPQLVGVAGANVLTF.

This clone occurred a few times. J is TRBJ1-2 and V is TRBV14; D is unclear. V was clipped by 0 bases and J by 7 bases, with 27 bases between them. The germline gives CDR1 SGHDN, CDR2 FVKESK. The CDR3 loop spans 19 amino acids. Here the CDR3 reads CASSQDIVRRSVYHTGYTF. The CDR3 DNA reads TGTGCCAGCAGCCAAGATATAGTGAGGAGGTCCGTATATCATACTGGCTACACCTTC.

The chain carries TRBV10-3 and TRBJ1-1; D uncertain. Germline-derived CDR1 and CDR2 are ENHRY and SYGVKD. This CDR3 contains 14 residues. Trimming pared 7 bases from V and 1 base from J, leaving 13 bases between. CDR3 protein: CAINRGRENTEAFF. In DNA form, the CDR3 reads TGTGCCATCAATCGGGGTAGGGAGAACACTGAAGCTTTCTTT.

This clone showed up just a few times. This chain's CDR3 is CASSSVRGYSGNTIYF. In DNA form, the CDR3 reads TGTGCCAGCAGTTCGGTCAGGGGGTACTCTGGAAACACCATATATTTT. The rearrangement uses TRBV27 and TRBJ1-3; 7 bases agree with TRBD1. The CDR3 totals 16 residues. V trimming: 4 bases; J trimming: 0 bases; junction bases outside the gene matches: 6. Germline loops: CDR1 MNHEY, CDR2 SMNVEV (reference sequence).

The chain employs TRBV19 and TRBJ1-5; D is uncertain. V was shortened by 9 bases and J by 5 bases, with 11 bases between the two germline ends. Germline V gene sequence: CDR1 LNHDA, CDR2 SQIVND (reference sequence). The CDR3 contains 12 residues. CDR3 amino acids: CASPLSHQPQHF. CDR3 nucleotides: TGTGCCAGCCCTTTATCCCATCAGCCCCAGCATTTT. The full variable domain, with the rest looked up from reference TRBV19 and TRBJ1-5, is DGGITQSPKYLFRKEGQNVTLSCEQNLNHDAMYWYRQDPGQGLRLIYYSQIVNDFQKGDIAEGYSVSREKKESFPLTVTSAQKNPTAFYLCASPLSHQPQHFGDGTRLSIL.

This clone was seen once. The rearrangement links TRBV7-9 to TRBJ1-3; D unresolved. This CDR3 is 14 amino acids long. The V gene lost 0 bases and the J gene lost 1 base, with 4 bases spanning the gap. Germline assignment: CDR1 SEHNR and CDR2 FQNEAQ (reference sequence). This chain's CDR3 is CASSLAGSGNTIYF. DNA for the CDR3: TGTGCCAGCAGCTTAGCGGGATCTGGAAACACCATATATTTT. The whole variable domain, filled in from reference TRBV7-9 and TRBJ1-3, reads DTGVSQNPRHKITKRGQNVTFRCDPISEHNRLYWYRQTLGQGPEFLTYFQNEAQLEKSRLLSDRFSAERPKGSFSTLEIQRTEQGDSAMYLCASSLAGSGNTIYFGEGSWLTVV.

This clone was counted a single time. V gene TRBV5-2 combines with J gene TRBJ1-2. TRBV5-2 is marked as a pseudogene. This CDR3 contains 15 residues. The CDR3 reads CASSPHSSDRYGYTF. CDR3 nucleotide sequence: TGTGCCAGCAGCCCCCATTCGTCGGACCGCTATGGCTACACCTTC.

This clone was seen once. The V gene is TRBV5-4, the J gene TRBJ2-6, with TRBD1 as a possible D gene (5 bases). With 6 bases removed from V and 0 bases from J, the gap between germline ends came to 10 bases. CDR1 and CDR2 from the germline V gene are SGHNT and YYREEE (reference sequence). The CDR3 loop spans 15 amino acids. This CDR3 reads CASTPDSSGANVLTF. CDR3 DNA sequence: TGTGCCAGCACCCCCGACAGCTCTGGGGCCAACGTCCTGACTTTC.

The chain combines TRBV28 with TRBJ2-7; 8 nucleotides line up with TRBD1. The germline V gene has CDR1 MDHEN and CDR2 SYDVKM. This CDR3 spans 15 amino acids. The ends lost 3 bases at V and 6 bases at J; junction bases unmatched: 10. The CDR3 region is CASSFRTGLSVEQYF. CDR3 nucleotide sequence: TGTGCCAGCAGTTTTAGGACAGGGCTGTCTGTCGAGCAGTACTTC.

CDR3: CASSLVMVGAGANVLTF. The CDR3 DNA reads TGTGCCAGCAGCTTAGTTATGGTGGGAGCTGGGGCCAACGTCCTGACTTTC. The chain links TRBV7-2 to TRBJ2-6; a possible D gene is TRBD2 (5 bases). Trimming removed 1 base from V and 2 bases from J, with 12 bases in between. The V gene's germline CDR1 is SGHTA and CDR2 FQGNSA. The CDR3 is 17 residues long.

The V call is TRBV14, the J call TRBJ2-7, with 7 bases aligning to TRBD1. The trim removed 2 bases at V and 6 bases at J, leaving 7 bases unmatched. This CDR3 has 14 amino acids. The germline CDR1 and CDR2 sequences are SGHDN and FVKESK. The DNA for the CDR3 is TGTGCCAGCAGCCAACAGACAGGGTCTTCCGAGCAGTACTTC. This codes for CASSQQTGSSEQYF.

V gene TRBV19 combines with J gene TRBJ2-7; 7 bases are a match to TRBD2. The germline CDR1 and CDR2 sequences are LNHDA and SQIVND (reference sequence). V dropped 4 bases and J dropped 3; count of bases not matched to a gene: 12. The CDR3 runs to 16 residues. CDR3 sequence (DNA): TGTGCCAGTAGTAGTGGGGGGAGGGCTAGCGGCTACGAGCAGTACTTC. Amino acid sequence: CASSSGGRASGYEQYF.

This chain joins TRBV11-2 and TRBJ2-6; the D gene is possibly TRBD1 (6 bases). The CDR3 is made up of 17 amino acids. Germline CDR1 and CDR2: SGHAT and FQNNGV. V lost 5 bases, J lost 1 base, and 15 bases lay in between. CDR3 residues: CASSKQGLRSGANVLTF. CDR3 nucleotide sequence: TGTGCCAGCAGCAAACAGGGATTAAGATCTGGGGCCAACGTCCTGACTTTC. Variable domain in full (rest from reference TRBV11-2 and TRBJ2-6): EAGVAQSPRYKIIEKRQSVAFWCNPISGHATLYWYQQILGQGPKLLIQFQNNGVVDDSQLPKDRFSAERLKGVDSTLKIQPAKLEDSAVYLCASSKQGLRSGANVLTFGAGSRLTVL.

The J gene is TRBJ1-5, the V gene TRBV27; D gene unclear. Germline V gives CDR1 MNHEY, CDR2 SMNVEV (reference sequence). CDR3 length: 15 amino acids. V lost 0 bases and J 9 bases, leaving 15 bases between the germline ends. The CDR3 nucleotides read TGTGCCAGCAGTTTATCGTGGCGGGTTAGGAGGCCCCAGCATTTT. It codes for CASSLSWRVRRPQHF.